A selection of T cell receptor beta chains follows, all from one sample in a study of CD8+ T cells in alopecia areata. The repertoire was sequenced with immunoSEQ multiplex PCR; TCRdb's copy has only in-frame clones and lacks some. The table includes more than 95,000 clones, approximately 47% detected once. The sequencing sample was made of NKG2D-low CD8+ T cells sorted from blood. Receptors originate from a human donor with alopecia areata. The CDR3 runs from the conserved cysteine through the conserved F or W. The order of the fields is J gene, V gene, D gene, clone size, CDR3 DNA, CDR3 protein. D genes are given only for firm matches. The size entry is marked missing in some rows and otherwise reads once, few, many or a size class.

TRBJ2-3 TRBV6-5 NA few TGTGCCAGCAGTAGGGGAACTACAGATACGCAGTATTTT CASSRGTTDTQYF
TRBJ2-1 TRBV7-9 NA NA TGTGCCAGCAGTCTTGGGTACAATGAGCAGTTCTTC CASSLGYNEQFF
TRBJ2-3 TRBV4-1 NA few TGCGCCAGCAGCCTTCAACAGGGAAGGAACACAGATACGCAGTATTTT CASSLQQGRNTDTQYF
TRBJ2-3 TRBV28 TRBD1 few TGTGCCAGCCGACAGGGGTCTTACACAGATACGCAGTATTTT CASRQGSYTDTQYF
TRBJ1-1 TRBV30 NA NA TGTGCCTGGAGTGTACTCGGGGGGGCCACTGAAGCTTTCTTT CAWSVLGGATEAFF
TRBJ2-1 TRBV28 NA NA TGTGCCAGCCTAGGACGGACCTACAATGAGCAGTTCTTC CASLGRTYNEQFF
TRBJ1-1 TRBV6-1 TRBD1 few TGTGCCAGCACAAGGACAGGGGAAGGTGAAGCTTTCTTT CASTRTGEGEAFF
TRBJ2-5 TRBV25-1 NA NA TGTGCCAGCAGTGAATACGAGACCCAGTACTTC CASSEYETQYF
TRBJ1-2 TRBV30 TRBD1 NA TGTGCCTCCCTAAGGACAGGGGTTGGCTACACCTTC CASLRTGVGYTF
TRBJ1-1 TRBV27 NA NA TGTGCCAGCAGTTCGATGGACGGATATGAAGCTTTCTTT CASSSMDGYEAFF
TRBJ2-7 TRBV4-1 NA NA TGCGCCAGCAGCCAAGGTGGGTCCTACGAGCAGTACTTC CASSQGGSYEQYF
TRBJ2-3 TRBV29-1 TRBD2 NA TGCAGCGTTGACTTCCGGCGGGAGGATCAGGATACGCAGTATTTT CSVDFRREDQDTQYF
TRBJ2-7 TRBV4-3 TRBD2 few TGCGCCAGCAGCCAGGATAGCGGGAGTGGATACGAGCAGTACTTC CASSQDSGSGYEQYF
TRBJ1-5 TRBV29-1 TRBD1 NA TGCAGCGTTGGGGTCCGGGACAGACTTTTTAGCAATCAGCCCCAGCATTTT CSVGVRDRLFSNQPQHF
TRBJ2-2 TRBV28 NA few TGTGCCAGCATGGGGGGGCTCACCGGGGAGCTGTTTTTT CASMGGLTGELFF
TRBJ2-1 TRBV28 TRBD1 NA TGTGCCAGCAGAGGGACAGGGGGACCTAACTACAATGAGCAGTTCTTC CASRGTGGPNYNEQFF
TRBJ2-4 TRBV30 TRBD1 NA TGTGCCTGGAGTGAGGGACAGTCAAGGAACATTCAGTACTTC CAWSEGQSRNIQYF
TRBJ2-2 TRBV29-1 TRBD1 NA TGCAGCGTCGGACAGGACACCGGGGAGCTGTTTTTT CSVGQDTGELFF
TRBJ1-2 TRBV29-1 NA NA TGCAGCGTTGACGCAGATAACTATGGCTACACCTTC CSVDADNYGYTF
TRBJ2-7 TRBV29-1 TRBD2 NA TGCAGCGTTGGACTAGCGGGAGGGCCAAACTACGAGCAGTACTTC CSVGLAGGPNYEQYF
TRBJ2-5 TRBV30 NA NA TGTGCCTGGGCATCTGTTCAAGAGACCCAGTACTTC CAWASVQETQYF
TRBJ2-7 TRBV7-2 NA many TGTGCCAGCAGCCCCTGGGGGGGGGCTAACGAGCAGTACTTC CASSPWGGANEQYF
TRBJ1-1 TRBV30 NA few TGTGCCTGGAGCGCCGACGGGCACACTGAAGCTTTCTTT CAWSADGHTEAFF
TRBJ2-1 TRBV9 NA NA TGTGCCAGCAGCGGGACAGAAACCTACAATGAGCAGTTCTTC CASSGTETYNEQFF
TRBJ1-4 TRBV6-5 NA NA TGTGCCAGCAGCCCTGGGACATCTGAAAAACTGTTTTTT CASSPGTSEKLFF
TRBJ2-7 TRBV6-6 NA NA TGTGCCAGCAGTTACGGGGCTAGCGAAACCTACGAGCAGTACTTC CASSYGASETYEQYF
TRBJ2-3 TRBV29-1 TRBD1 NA TGCAGCGTACCTGACAGGGAGACAGATACGCAGTATTTT CSVPDRETDTQYF
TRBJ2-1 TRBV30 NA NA TGTGCCTGGGGTATTACGGACGACTCCTACAATGAGCAGTTCTTC CAWGITDDSYNEQFF
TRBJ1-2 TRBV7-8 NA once TGTGCCAGCAGCCCCTTACAGTCAGATGGCTACACCTTC CASSPLQSDGYTF
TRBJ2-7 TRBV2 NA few TGTGCCAGCAGTGACAACCCGGGACTTCTCCTCGAGCAGTACTTC CASSDNPGLLLEQYF
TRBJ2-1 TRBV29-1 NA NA TGCAGCGTTAGGCCAGGGAGCTACAATGAGCAGTTCTTC CSVRPGSYNEQFF
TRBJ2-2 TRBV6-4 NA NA TGTGCCAGCAGTCAAACGACCCAAGGGGAGCTGTTTTTT CASSQTTQGELFF
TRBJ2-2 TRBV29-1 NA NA TGCAGCGCCAGTCCGGGCGCGAGGACCGGGGAGCTGTTTTTT CSASPGARTGELFF
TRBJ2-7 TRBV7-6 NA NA TGTGCCAGCAGCTTAGGGCCGGGGGACAGACCCTACGAGCAGTACTTC CASSLGPGDRPYEQYF
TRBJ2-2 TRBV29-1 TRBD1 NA TGCAGCGTTGGCAGGGCGGACAGGGTAAACACCGGGGAGCTGTTTTTT CSVGRADRVNTGELFF
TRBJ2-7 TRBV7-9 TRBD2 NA TGTGCCAGCAGCTCCAGTGCGGGAGCAGTTTACGAGCAGTACTTC CASSSSAGAVYEQYF
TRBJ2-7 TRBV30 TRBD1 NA TGTGCCTGGAGTGTACGAAGGGACAGGGACTACGAGCAGTACTTC CAWSVRRDRDYEQYF
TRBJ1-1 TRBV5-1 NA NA TGCGCCAGCAACCAGGCACACCCTCTCGACACTGAAGCTTTCTTT CASNQAHPLDTEAFF
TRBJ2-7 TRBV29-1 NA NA TGCAGCGTTGGAGTGCGAGAACCCTACGAGCAGTACTTC CSVGVREPYEQYF
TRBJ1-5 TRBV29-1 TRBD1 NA TGCAGCGTCCAGGGGGATAGCAATCAGCCCCAGCATTTT CSVQGDSNQPQHF
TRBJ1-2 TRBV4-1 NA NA TGCGCCAGCAGCCAAGGTACTTATGGCTACACCTTC CASSQGTYGYTF
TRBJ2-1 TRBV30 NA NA TGTGCCTGGAGTAGGGGGGCTGAGCAGTTCTTC CAWSRGAEQFF
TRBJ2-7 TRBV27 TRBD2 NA TGTGCCAGCAGTTTTAGCGGGCCTTCCTACGAGCAGTACTTC CASSFSGPSYEQYF
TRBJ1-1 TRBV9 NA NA TGTGCCAGCAGCGAGGAGGGGAACACTGAAGCTTTCTTT CASSEEGNTEAFF
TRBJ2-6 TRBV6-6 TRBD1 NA TGTGCCAGCAGTTCCCCAGACAGGGCTGGGGCCAACGTCCTGACTTTC CASSSPDRAGANVLTF
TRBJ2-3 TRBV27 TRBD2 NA TGTGCCAGCAGCTGGGGGGGAACTAGCACAGATACGCAGTATTTT CASSWGGTSTDTQYF
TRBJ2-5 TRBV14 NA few TGTGCCAGCAGCCAACTTATGGAGGAGACCCAGTACTTC CASSQLMEETQYF
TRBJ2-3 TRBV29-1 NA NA TGCAGCGTTGAAGGACGACAGGACAGCACAGATACGCAGTATTTT CSVEGRQDSTDTQYF
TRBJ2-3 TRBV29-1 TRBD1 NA TGCAGCGTCGAGGGACAGTCTAGCACAGATACGCAGTATTTT CSVEGQSSTDTQYF
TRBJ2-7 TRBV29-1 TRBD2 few TGCAGCGCAGGACTAGCGGGAGTAAACGAGCAGTACTTC CSAGLAGVNEQYF
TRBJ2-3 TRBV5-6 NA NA TGTGCCAGCAGCTTTGGGACAGATACGCAGTATTTT CASSFGTDTQYF
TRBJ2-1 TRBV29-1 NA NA TGCAGCGCTCCGAAACAAGTAGGCGGGCCATTGGAGCAGTTCTTC CSAPKQVGGPLEQFF
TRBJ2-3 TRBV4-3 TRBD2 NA TGCGCCAGCAGCCCCTATAGCGGGAGCACAGATACGCAGTATTTT CASSPYSGSTDTQYF
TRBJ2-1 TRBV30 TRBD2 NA TGTGCCTGGAGTCCGGCGACTAGCGGACGCTACAATGAGCAGTTCTTC CAWSPATSGRYNEQFF
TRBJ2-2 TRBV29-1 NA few TGCAGCGTCTACACCGGGGAGCTGTTTTTT CSVYTGELFF
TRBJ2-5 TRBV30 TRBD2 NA TGTGCCTGGAGTGAAGCGGGGGGGCGAGAGACCCAGTACTTC CAWSEAGGRETQYF
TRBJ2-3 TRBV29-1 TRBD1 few TGCAGCGTTGAAAGGGGGCAATCCACGCAGTATTTT CSVERGQSTQYF
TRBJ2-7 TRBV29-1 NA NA TGCAGCGTTGAACTGGCACCCTACGAGCAGTACTTC CSVELAPYEQYF
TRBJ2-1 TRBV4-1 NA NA TGCGCCAGCAGCCAAGATCTCTATGAGCAGTTCTTC CASSQDLYEQFF
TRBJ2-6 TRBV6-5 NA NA TGTGCCAGCAGTTATCTGACGGACTCTGGGGCCAACGTCCTGACTTTC CASSYLTDSGANVLTF